These T cell receptor beta chains were read from a single sample in a study of blood T cell repertoires in COVID-19. Profiled with immunoSEQ multiplex PCR; TCRdb holds only in-frame clones, not every one. This table has about 80,000 clones, under 90% appearing once. Specimen: peripheral blood. The receptors originated from a woman aged 40 to 55 with active or convalescent COVID-19. Each CDR3 is given with its conserved first and last residue. Fields, in order: V gene, D gene, J gene, clone size, CDR3 DNA, CDR3 protein. The D gene is left open where the match is weak. Where a row states a size, it is once, few, many or the class of an expanded clone; other rows omit it.

TRBV12-3/TRBV12-4	NA	TRBJ1-2	NA	TGTGCCAGCGCGACATCGTTCAACTATGGCTACACCTTC	CASATSFNYGYTF
TRBV9	NA	TRBJ2-2	NA	TGTGCCAGCACCGGACGGGCGGGCGGGGAGCTGTTTTTT	CASTGRAGGELFF
TRBV7-3	TRBD2	TRBJ2-3	once	TGTGCCAGCAGCCCCCGGGGACTAGCGGGAGAGAGAAGAGTAGGAGATACGCAGTATTTT	CASSPRGLAGERRVGDTQYF
TRBV5-4	TRBD1	TRBJ2-6	NA	TGTGCCAGCAGCTTGAACAGGGGGGATGGGGCCAACGTCCTGACTTTC	CASSLNRGDGANVLTF
TRBV28	NA	TRBJ1-5	NA	TGTGCCAGCAGTTTACATGGGGGCCCCAATCAGCCCCAGCATTTT	CASSLHGGPNQPQHF
TRBV21-1	NA	TRBJ1-2	NA	TGTGCCAGCAGCAGCCCCTCCGGACATAGTCGCTATGGCTACACCTTC	CASSSPSGHSRYGYTF
TRBV14	TRBD1	TRBJ1-2	NA	TGTGCCAGCAGCCTACCCGGGACAGGGGGCGAGGGCTACACCTTC	CASSLPGTGGEGYTF
TRBV18	TRBD2	TRBJ2-7	NA	TGTGCCAGCTCACCCCCGGGACTAGCGGCGTACGAGCAGTACTTC	CASSPPGLAAYEQYF
TRBV18	NA	TRBJ1-4	NA	TGTGCCAGCTCACCAGGGGCAGGGCCCCTAAGGGATGAAAAACTGTTTTTT	CASSPGAGPLRDEKLFF
TRBV4-2	NA	TRBJ1-5	NA	TGTGCCAGCAGCCTCCAGGATCAGCCCCAGCATTTT	CASSLQDQPQHF
TRBV15	TRBD1	TRBJ2-7	NA	TGTGCCACCAGCAGTGGTCCGGGACAGGGGGCATACGAGCAGTACTTC	CATSSGPGQGAYEQYF
TRBV5-6	TRBD2	TRBJ2-7	NA	TGTGCCAGCAGCTTGGGCGGGGGGACCTACGAGCAGTACTTC	CASSLGGGTYEQYF
TRBV28	NA	TRBJ1-2	NA	TGTGCCAGCAGCACTGCAACTCTAACAGTAGTCGGTGGCTACACCTTC	CASSTATLTVVGGYTF
TRBV6-5	NA	TRBJ1-4	NA	TGTGCCAGCAGTTACCAGGGCTGGGGTGAAAAACTGTTTTTT	CASSYQGWGEKLFF
TRBV6-2/TRBV6-3	NA	TRBJ1-2	NA	TGTGCCAGCAGTTACATCCTCGACAGCCCATATGGCTACACCTTC	CASSYILDSPYGYTF
TRBV28	NA	TRBJ2-3	NA	TGTGCCAGCACCCTGGGGCTAAGCCGCACAGATACGCAGTATTTT	CASTLGLSRTDTQYF
TRBV7-2	TRBD2	TRBJ2-4	NA	TGTGCCAGCAGTGACGAAGGGGAGGGCAAAAACATTCAGTACTTC	CASSDEGEGKNIQYF